This T cell receptor beta chain was observed in a study of CD8+CD57+ T cells in acquired aplastic anemia. The TCR beta profiling, which covered VDJ combination and CDR3 sequence, was carried out using genomic DNA as the template. TCRdb analysed the reads with MiXCR anew, one entry per CDR3 protein. Altogether some 120,000 distinct CDR3 sequences are present, more than 40% being singletons, with the ten largest covering about 2.3%. Germline V CDR1 and CDR2: SNHLY, FYNNEI. V lost 7 bases and J 2 bases, leaving 6 bases between the germline ends. The CDR3 sequence is 11 residues long. This chain connects TRBV2 to TRBJ2-7; D ambiguous. The specimen sequenced was sorted CD4+, CD8+, or CD8+CD57+ T cells (not recorded which) from PBMCs. The source of this sequence is a human donor in good health, serving as a control. CDR3 sequence: CASTITYEQYF. The CDR3 DNA reads TGTGCCAGCACCATAACCTACGAGCAGTACTTC.